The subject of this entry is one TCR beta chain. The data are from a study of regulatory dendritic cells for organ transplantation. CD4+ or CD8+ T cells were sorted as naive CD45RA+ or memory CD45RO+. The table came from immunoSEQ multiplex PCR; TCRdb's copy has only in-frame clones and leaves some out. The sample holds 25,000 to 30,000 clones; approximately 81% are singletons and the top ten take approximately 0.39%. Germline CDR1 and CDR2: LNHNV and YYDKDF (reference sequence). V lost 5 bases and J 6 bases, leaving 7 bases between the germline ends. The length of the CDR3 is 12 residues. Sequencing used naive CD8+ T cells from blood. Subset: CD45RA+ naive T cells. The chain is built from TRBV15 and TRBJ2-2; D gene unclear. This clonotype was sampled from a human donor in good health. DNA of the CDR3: TGTGCCACCAGCGGCAGTCCCGGGGAGCTGTTTTTT. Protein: CATSGSPGELFF.